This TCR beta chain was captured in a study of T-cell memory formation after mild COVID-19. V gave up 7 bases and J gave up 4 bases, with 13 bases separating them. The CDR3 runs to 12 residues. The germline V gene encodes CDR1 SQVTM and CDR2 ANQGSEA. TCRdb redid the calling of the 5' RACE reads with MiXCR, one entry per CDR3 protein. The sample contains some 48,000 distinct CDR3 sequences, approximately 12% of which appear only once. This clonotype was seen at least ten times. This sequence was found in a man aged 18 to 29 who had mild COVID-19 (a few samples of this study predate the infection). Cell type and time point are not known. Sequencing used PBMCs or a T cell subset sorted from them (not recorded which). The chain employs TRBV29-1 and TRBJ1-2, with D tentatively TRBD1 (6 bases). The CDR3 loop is CSGNRVGYGYTF. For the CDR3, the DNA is TGCAGCGGGAACAGGGTCGGCTATGGCTACACCTTC.